This note documents a single T cell receptor beta chain sequence. What it recognizes is unknown. Donors comprised healthy HIV-negative adults lacking recent acute infections or vaccinations. Method: immunoSEQ multiplex PCR; TCRdb's copy keeps in-frame clones and lacks some. The repertoire holds 2 million to 2.5 million clones, with roughly 93% as singletons. The data stem from a study of shared clonotypes between healthy human individuals. Study results and caveats: Memory subsets generally showed smaller estimated richness than naive subsets did.

The germline CDR1 and CDR2 sequences are ENHRY and SYGVKD. The CDR3 has 20 amino acids. The V end lost 1 base, the J end lost 1 base, and 25 bases lay between the germline ends. This TCR came from a man between 18 and 35 years old in good health. Some clones in this sample may be carry-over from other donors' samples. Sequencing was done on a sample of naive CD4+ T cells from PBMCs. Regarding subset: CD45RA+ positively selected. This rearrangement joins TRBV10-3 to TRBJ1-1; unclear D gene. CDR3 in amino acids: CAISEWAAERLRTENTEAFF. The CDR3 region has the DNA TGTGCCATCAGTGAGTGGGCGGCGGAAAGGCTCCGTACTGAGAACACTGAAGCTTTCTTT.